Below are 5 T cell receptor beta chains sequenced from a single sample in a study of T cell repertoires in cytomegalovirus infection. TCRdb itself ran the reads through MiXCR, one entry per CDR3 protein. This table holds roughly 800,000 distinct CDR3 sequences, 25% to 30% found once. What these receptors recognize is not known. The sequencing here drew on cultured CD8+ T cells from PBMCs, taken from culture after CMV antigen stimulation. The source is a human donor in good health (CMV status not recorded). Some clones in this sample may be carry-over from other donors' samples.

V and J are TRBV6-2 or TRBV6-3 and TRBJ1-5, with D unclear. This CDR3 has 18 amino acids. CDR1 MNHEY and CDR2 SVGEGT come from the germline V gene. Deletions cut 0 bases from V and 0 bases from J, with 15 bases between. The CDR3 is CASSYSTDIPYSNQPQHF. The CDR3 nucleotides are TGTGCCAGCAGTTACTCGACTGACATCCCTTATAGCAATCAGCCCCAGCATTTT.

CDR3 DNA sequence: TGTGCCAGCGCAAAGTTTAACACCGGGGAGCTGTTTTTT. Its translation is CASAKFNTGELFF. The J gene is TRBJ2-2, the V gene TRBV11-3; D is unresolved. The germline gives CDR1 SGHNT, CDR2 YENEEA. This CDR3 spans 13 amino acids. Trimming took off 8 bases at V and 2 bases at J, with 9 bases between the two ends.

The chain employs TRBV19 and TRBJ1-1, with D perhaps matching TRBD1 (5 bases). V was shortened by 6 bases and J by 7 bases, with 9 bases between the two germline ends. CDR3 length: 11 residues. The germline V gene has CDR1 LNHDA and CDR2 SQIVND (reference sequence). The CDR3 bases are TGTGCCAGTAGAGGGACGGTTGAAGCTTTCTTT. It is translated as CASRGTVEAFF.

This clonotype was counted between two and nine times. The chain joins TRBV7-9 to TRBJ1-1; 7 positions match TRBD1. The germline V gene encodes CDR1 SEHNR and CDR2 FQNEAQ (reference sequence). J lost 6 bases, V lost 5 bases, and 6 bases had no gene match. The CDR3 has 13 amino acids. CDR3 sequence (DNA): TGTGCCAGCAGCGAGACAGGGTTGCCTGAAGCTTTCTTT. Translated, it gives CASSETGLPEAFF.

The chain is built from TRBV6-1 and TRBJ2-5, with 9 bases matching TRBD1. With V trimmed by 5 bases and J by 5 bases, 6 bases remained unmatched. This CDR3 contains 14 residues. The V gene's germline CDR1 is MNHNS and CDR2 SASEGT. CDR3 in DNA: TGTGCCAGCAGTTACAGGGGGCGGATTGAGACCCAGTACTTC. Translating gives CASSYRGRIETQYF.